This TCR beta chain is drawn from a study of blood T cell repertoires in COVID-19. Study-wide context: COVID-19 samples collected from the United States, Italy and Spain covered acute and convalescent phases. T cells, B-cell-depleted T cells, or PBMCs provided the cDNA or gDNA that served as material.

The V and J ends lost 0 bases and 12 bases, in that order; junction bases with no gene match: 10. CDR1 and CDR2 from the germline V gene are SGDLS and YYNGEE. This CDR3 contains 15 residues. Study processing details: It was from reference gene primer amplification that nucleated cell counts were estimated. Sequencing used immunoSEQ multiplex PCR; TCRdb keeps in-frame clones, though not all of them. V and J calls and clone size are copied from that table; D and trimming were computed from the DNA. In the table there are some 200,000 clones, roughly four fifths of which are singletons. Input material: peripheral blood. The TCR comes from a woman aged 35 to 49 with acute or convalescent COVID-19. The chain carries TRBV9 and TRBJ2-1; 9 bases agree with TRBD2. The CDR3 region is CASSVGLAGHLGQFF. CDR3 nucleotides: TGTGCCAGCAGCGTAGGTCTAGCGGGACACCTAGGGCAGTTCTTC.